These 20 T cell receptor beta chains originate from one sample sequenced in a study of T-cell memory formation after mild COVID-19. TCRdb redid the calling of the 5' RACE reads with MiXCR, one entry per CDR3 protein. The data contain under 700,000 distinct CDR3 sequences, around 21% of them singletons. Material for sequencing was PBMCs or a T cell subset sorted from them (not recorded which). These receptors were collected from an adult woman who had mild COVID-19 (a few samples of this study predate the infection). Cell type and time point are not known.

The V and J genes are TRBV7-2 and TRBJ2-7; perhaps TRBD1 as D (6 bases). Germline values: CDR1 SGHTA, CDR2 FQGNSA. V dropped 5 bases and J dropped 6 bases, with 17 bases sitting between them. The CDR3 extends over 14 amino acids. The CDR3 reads CASSQGHRVREQYF. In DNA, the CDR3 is TGTGCCAGCAGCCAAGGGCACAGGGTGCGCGAGCAGTACTTC.

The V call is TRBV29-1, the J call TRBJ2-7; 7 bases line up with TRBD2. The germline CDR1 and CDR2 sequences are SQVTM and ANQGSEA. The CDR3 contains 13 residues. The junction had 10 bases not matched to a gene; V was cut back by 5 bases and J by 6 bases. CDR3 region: CSVRPTGGTEQYF. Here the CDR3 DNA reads TGCAGCGTTAGGCCTACCGGGGGGACCGAGCAGTACTTC.

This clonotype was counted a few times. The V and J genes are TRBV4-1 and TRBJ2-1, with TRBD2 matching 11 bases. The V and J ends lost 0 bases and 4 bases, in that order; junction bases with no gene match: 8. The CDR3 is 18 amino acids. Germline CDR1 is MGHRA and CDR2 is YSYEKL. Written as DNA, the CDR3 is TGCGCCAGCAGCCAAGAGAATCCCCGACTAGCGGGATACAATGAGCAGTTCTTC. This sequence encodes CASSQENPRLAGYNEQFF.

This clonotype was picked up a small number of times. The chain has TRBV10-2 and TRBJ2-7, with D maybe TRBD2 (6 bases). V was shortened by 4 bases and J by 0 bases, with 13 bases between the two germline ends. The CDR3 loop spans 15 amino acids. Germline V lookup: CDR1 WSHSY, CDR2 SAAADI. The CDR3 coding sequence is TGCGCCAGCAGTGTCGGGACTCGGGGCTCCTACGAGCAGTACTTC. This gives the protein CASSVGTRGSYEQYF.

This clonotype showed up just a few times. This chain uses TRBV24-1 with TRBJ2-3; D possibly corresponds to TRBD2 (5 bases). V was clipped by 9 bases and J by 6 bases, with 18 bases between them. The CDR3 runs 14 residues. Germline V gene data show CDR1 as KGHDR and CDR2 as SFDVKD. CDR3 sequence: CATSPGNTYDTQYF. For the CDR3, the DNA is TGTGCCACCTCACCCGGGAACACATACGATACGCAGTATTTT.

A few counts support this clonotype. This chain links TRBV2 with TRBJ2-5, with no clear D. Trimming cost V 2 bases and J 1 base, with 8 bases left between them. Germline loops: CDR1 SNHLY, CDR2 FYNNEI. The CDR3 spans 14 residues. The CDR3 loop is CASSEKAVQETQYF. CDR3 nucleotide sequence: TGTGCCAGCAGTGAAAAGGCAGTCCAAGAGACCCAGTACTTC. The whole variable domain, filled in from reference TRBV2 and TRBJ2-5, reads EPEVTQTPSHQVTQMGQEVILRCVPISNHLYFYWYRQILGQKVEFLVSFYNNEISEKSEIFDDQFSVERPDGSNFTLKIRSTKLEDSAMYFCASSEKAVQETQYFGPGTRLLVL.

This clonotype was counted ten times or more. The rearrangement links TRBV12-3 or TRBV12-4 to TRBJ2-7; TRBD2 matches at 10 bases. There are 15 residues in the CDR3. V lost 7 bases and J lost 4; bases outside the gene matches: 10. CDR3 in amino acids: CASTLGASGSYEQYF. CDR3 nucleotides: TGTGCCAGCACCCTGGGGGCTAGCGGGAGTTACGAGCAGTACTTC.

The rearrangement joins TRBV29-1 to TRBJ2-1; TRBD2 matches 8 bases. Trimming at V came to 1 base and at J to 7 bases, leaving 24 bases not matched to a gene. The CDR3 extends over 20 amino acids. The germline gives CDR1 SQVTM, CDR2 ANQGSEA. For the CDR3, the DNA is TGCAGCGTTGAAGCCGGGACATATGAAAGAAGCGGGAGAGGAATAAATGAGCAGTTCTTC. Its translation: CSVEAGTYERSGRGINEQFF.

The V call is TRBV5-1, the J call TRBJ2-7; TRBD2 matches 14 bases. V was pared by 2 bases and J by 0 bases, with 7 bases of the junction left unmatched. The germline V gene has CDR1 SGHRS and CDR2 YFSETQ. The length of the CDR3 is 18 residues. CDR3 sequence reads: CASSFGTSGGSYSYEQYF. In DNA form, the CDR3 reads TGCGCCAGCAGCTTCGGGACTAGCGGGGGCTCCTACTCCTACGAGCAGTACTTC.

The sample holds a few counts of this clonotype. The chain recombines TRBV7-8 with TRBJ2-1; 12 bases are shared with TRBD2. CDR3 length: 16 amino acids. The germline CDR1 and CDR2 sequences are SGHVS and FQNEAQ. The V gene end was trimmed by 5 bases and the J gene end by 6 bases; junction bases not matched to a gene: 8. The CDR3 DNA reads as TGTGCCAGCAGCCCCCACCTAGCGGGAGGGGGCAATGAGCAGTTCTTC. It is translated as CASSPHLAGGGNEQFF.

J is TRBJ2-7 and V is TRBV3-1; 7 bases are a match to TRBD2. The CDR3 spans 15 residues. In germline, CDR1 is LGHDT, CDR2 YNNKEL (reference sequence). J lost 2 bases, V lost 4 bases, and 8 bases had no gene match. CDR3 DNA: TGTGCCAGCAGCCGGGGAGGGACCAAGACCTACGAGCAGTACTTC. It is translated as CASSRGGTKTYEQYF.

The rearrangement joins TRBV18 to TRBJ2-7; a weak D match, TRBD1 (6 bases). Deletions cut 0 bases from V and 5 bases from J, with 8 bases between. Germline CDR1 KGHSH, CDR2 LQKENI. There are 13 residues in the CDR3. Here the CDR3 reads CASSPPQGNEQYF. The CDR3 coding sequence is TGTGCCAGCTCACCACCACAGGGTAACGAGCAGTACTTC.

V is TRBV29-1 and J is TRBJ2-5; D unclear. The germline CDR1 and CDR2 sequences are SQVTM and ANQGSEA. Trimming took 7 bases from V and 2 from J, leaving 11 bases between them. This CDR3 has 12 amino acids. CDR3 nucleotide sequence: TGCAGCGGCCTTCTTCCACAAGAGACCCAGTACTTC. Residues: CSGLLPQETQYF.

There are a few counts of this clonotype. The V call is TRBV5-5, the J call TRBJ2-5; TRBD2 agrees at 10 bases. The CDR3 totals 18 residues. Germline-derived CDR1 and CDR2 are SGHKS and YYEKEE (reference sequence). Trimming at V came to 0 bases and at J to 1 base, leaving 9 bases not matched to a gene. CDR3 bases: TGTGCCAGCAGCTTGGCCAGGACTAGCGGAGTCCTCCAAGAGACCCAGTACTTC. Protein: CASSLARTSGVLQETQYF.

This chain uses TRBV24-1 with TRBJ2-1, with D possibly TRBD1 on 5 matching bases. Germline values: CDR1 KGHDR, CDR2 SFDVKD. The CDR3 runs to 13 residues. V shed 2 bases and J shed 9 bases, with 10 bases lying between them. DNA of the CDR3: TGTGCCACCAGTGATTACAGGTTAGGTGAGCAGTTCTTC. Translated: CATSDYRLGEQFF.

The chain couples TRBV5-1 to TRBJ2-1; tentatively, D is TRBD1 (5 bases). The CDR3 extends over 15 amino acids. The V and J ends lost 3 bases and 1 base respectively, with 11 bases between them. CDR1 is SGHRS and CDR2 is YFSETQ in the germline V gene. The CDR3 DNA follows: TGCGCCAGCAGCTATCAGGGTCCTTCCTACAATGAGCAGTTCTTC. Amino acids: CASSYQGPSYNEQFF.

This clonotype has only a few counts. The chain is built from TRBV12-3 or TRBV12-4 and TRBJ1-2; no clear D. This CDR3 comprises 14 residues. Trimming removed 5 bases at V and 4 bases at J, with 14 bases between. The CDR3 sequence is CASSPRKIPYGYTF. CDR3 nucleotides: TGTGCCAGCAGTCCTCGAAAAATTCCCTATGGCTACACCTTC.

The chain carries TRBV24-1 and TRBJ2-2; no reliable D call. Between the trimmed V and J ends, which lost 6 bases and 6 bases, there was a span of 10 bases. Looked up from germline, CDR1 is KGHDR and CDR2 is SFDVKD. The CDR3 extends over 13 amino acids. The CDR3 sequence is CATSRPGAGELFF. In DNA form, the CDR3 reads TGTGCCACCAGTCGTCCGGGCGCCGGGGAGCTGTTTTTT.

The CDR3: CASSVVPYEQYF. The CDR3 coding sequence is TGTGCCAGCAGCGTAGTTCCCTACGAGCAGTACTTC. This chain uses TRBV9 with TRBJ2-7, with D unclear. Trimming took off 0 bases at V and 2 bases at J, with 3 bases between the two ends. Germline CDR1 reads SGDLS; CDR2 reads YYNGEE. The CDR3 runs 12 residues.

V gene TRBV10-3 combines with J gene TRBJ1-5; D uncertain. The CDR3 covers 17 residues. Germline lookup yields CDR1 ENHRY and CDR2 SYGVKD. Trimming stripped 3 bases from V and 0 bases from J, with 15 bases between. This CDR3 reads CAISDPRREDSNQPQHF. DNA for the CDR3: TGTGCCATCAGTGACCCGCGGAGGGAAGATAGCAATCAGCCCCAGCATTTT.